Ten or more counts support the clone carrying this T cell receptor (beta chain). Antigen unknown. These data come from a study of CD8 T cells in ankylosing spondylitis. This CDR3 has 16 residues. CDR1 is LGHNA, CDR2 YSLEER, per germline. The V gene end was trimmed by 2 bases and the J gene end by 0 bases; junction bases not matched to a gene: 5. Making the TCR beta libraries involved quantitative 5'-RACE with molecular barcodes. MiXCR was run by TCRdb on the 5' RACE reads, yielding one entry per CDR3 protein. The sample has some 130,000 distinct CDR3 sequences, around 7.9% seen once; the top ten hold about an eighth. Study-level findings and limits: Some of these motif variants have turned up before, in reports on reactive arthritis synovial fluid and blood.

The sample taken for sequencing was blood, either unsorted or a sorted T cell fraction (not recorded which). This sequence joins TRBV4-3 and TRBJ2-3, with 7 positions matching TRBD2. This sequence originates from a female donor with ankylosing spondylitis or in good health (not recorded which). CDR3 coding DNA: TGCGCCAGCAGCCAATTGTGGCGGGGGAGCACAGATACGCAGTATTTT. It is translated as CASSQLWRGSTDTQYF.